These 21 T cell receptor beta chains originate from one sample sequenced in a study of post-analysis software for immune sequencing data. Study observations and caveats: In patients, TRBV5-6, TRBV5-1 and TRBV20-1 belonged to five TRBV segments found more frequently than in controls.

The library was made from cDNA and included unique molecular identifiers. In TCRdb, the PCR reads were re-called with MiXCR into one record per CDR3 protein. The sample has approximately 630,000 distinct CDR3 sequences; roughly three fifths are singletons. No antigen has been assigned to these receptors. The sequencing sample was made of blood. The receptors derive from a girl aged 2-10 years with multiple sclerosis.

The chain uses TRBV11-2 and TRBJ1-3; no definite D call. V shed 3 bases and J shed 0 bases, with 9 bases lying between them. Germline CDR1 and CDR2: SGHAT and FQNNGV. The CDR3 contains 15 residues. The CDR3, as DNA: TGTGCCAGCAGCTTCGACTGGGCCTCTGGAAACACCATATATTTT. This encodes CASSFDWASGNTIYF.

J is TRBJ2-3 and V is TRBV7-9, with TRBD1 matching 8 bases. Germline values: CDR1 SEHNR, CDR2 FQNEAQ (reference sequence). This CDR3 spans 12 amino acids. Unmatched junction bases numbered 6, after V lost 9 bases and J lost 7 bases. The CDR3 reads CASQGARNTQYF. For the CDR3, the DNA is TGTGCCAGTCAGGGGGCTCGGAATACGCAGTATTTT.

The chain links TRBV3-1 to TRBJ1-2; TRBD1 matches 8 bases. The germline V gene has CDR1 LGHDT and CDR2 YNNKEL (reference sequence). With V trimmed by 1 base and J by 7 bases, 5 bases remained unmatched. The CDR3 covers 14 residues. The CDR3 sequence: CASSQVSGGCGYTF. CDR3 nucleotide sequence: TGTGCCAGCAGCCAAGTTTCAGGGGGCTGTGGCTACACCTTC.

The chain links TRBV3-1 to TRBJ1-1, with unresolved D. V was cut by 1 base and J by 4 bases, with 10 bases left in between. CDR3 length equals 14 residues. Germline V gene data show CDR1 as LGHDT and CDR2 as YNNKEL (reference sequence). CDR3 bases: TGTGCCAGCAGCCAAGGGGTCCCAGGCACTGAAGCTTTCTTT. Encoded protein: CASSQGVPGTEAFF. Supplemented by reference TRBV3-1 and TRBJ1-1, the full variable domain reads DTAVSQTPKYLVTQMGNDKSIKCEQNLGHDTMYWYKQDSKKFLKIMFSYNNKELIINETVPNRFSPKSPDKAHLNLHINSLELGDSAVYFCASSQGVPGTEAFFGQGTRLTVV.

This rearrangement joins TRBV18 to TRBJ1-1; 10 nucleotides match TRBD1. The V and J ends lost 0 bases and 11 bases, in that order; junction bases with no gene match: 3. Germline V gene lookup returns CDR1 KGHSH and CDR2 LQKENI. The CDR3 has 13 amino acids. The CDR3, as DNA: TGTGCCAGCTCACCACCGGGGACAGGGGTCGCTTTCTTT. It codes for CASSPPGTGVAFF. The full variable domain, rest sourced from reference TRBV18 and TRBJ1-1, is NAGVMQNPRHLVRRRGQEARLRCSPMKGHSHVYWYRQLPEEGLKFMVYLQKENIIDESGMPKERFSAEFPKEGPSILRIQQVVRGDSAAYFCASSPPGTGVAFFGQGTRLTVV.

The chain recombines TRBV5-5 with TRBJ2-2; D remains ambiguous. V was shortened by 0 bases and J by 5 bases, with 11 bases between the two germline ends. This CDR3 has 15 residues. Germline V gives CDR1 SGHKS, CDR2 YYEKEE (reference sequence). The DNA for the CDR3 is TGTGCCAGCAGCTTGGTTGCTTGGGGAACCGGGGAGCTGTTTTTT. It is translated as CASSLVAWGTGELFF.

The chain couples TRBV24-1 to TRBJ2-5; 8 nucleotides align to TRBD1. The J call is doubtful: the DNA matches TRBJ2-7 better. The germline V gene has CDR1 KGHDR and CDR2 SFDVKD. This CDR3 contains 17 residues. The CDR3 region is CATSDSPSGQAYYEQYF. The DNA for the CDR3 is TGTGCCACCAGTGATAGCCCGTCGGGACAGGCTTACTACGAGCAGTACTTC.

As DNA, the CDR3 is TGTGCCAGCAGTTTCAAGGGACCCAATCAGCCCCAGCATTTT. Its protein product is CASSFKGPNQPQHF. This chain joins TRBV27 and TRBJ1-5; possibly TRBD1 for D (5 bases). V gave up 3 bases and J gave up 3 bases, with 9 bases separating them. Germline lookup yields CDR1 MNHEY and CDR2 SMNVEV (reference sequence). The CDR3 extends over 14 amino acids.

V usage is TRBV9 and J usage is TRBJ2-1; 9 bases are a match to TRBD1. Germline values: CDR1 SGDLS, CDR2 YYNGEE. The CDR3 spans 20 residues. Trimming cost V 0 bases and J 0 bases; bases outside gene matches: 13. CDR3 bases: TGTGCCAGCAGCGTAGTAGCAGGGGACAGGGTAATCAGCTCCTACAATGAGCAGTTCTTC. It encodes CASSVVAGDRVISSYNEQFF.

The rearrangement joins TRBV12-3 or TRBV12-4 to TRBJ2-1; a possible D gene is TRBD1 (6 bases). The length of the CDR3 is 15 residues. Trimming pared 5 bases from V and 5 bases from J, leaving 16 bases between. The CDR3 is CASSPTGNSDNEQFF. CDR3 nucleotide sequence: TGTGCCAGCAGTCCTACAGGGAATAGTGACAATGAGCAGTTCTTC.

V gene TRBV11-2 combines with J gene TRBJ2-2; D possibly corresponds to TRBD1 (5 bases). The CDR3 sequence is 16 residues long. Trimming took 1 base from V and 1 from J, leaving 10 bases between them. CDR1 and CDR2 (germline): SGHAT, FQNNGV. The CDR3, as DNA: TGTGCCAGCAGCTTAGGGAACAGGAGGAACACCGGGGAGCTGTTTTTT. Amino acid sequence: CASSLGNRRNTGELFF.

The rearrangement uses TRBV20-1 and TRBJ1-1, with 8 bases that match TRBD1. CDR1 and CDR2 (germline): DFQATT, SNEGSKA (reference sequence). J lost 3 bases, V lost 2 bases, and 5 bases had no gene match. This CDR3 is 14 amino acids long. CDR3 sequence reads: CSARPLTGDTEAFF. The CDR3 DNA follows: TGCAGTGCTAGACCTTTGACAGGGGACACTGAAGCTTTCTTT.

The V and J genes are TRBV7-3 and TRBJ2-1; no firm D call. CDR1 and CDR2 from the germline V gene are SGHTA and FQGTGA. The CDR3 runs to 16 residues. With 5 bases removed from V and 8 bases from J, the gap between germline ends came to 22 bases. The CDR3 protein is CASSQLLIAVPDEQFF. The DNA for the CDR3 is TGTGCCAGCAGCCAGCTCCTCATCGCTGTTCCAGATGAGCAGTTCTTC.

This clonotype has just one count. J is TRBJ2-5 and V is TRBV2; TRBD1 might be the D (5 bases). V dropped 8 bases and J dropped 1 base, with 11 bases sitting between them. CDR3 length: 13 residues. Germline V gives CDR1 SNHLY, CDR2 FYNNEI. CDR3 DNA: TGTGCCAGCCTTCTGGGGCCCCAAGAGACCCAGTACTTC. Amino acid sequence: CASLLGPQETQYF.

The chain carries TRBV10-3 and TRBJ2-7; 13 positions match TRBD2. J gave up 10 bases and V 2 bases, and 11 bases lay outside the gene matches. CDR3 length: 16 amino acids. Germline CDR1 reads ENHRY; CDR2 reads SYGVKD. The CDR3 spells CAISETSGRAVTSQYF. In nucleotides, the CDR3 is TGTGCCATCAGTGAGACTAGCGGGAGGGCCGTCACTTCCCAGTACTTC.

This chain uses TRBV7-3 with TRBJ2-1, with 12 bases fitting TRBD2. The CDR3 spans 15 residues. Trimming took 3 bases from V and 7 from J; bases not matched to a gene: 4. The germline V gene has CDR1 SGHTA and CDR2 FQGTGA. The CDR3 reads CASSFDGTSGNEQFF. CDR3 DNA: TGTGCCAGCAGCTTCGACGGGACTAGCGGGAATGAGCAGTTCTTC.

The chain is built from TRBV2 and TRBJ2-1, with 7 bases lining up with TRBD1. V shed 6 bases, J shed 6 bases, and the junction held 5 bases outside the gene matches. Germline V lookup: CDR1 SNHLY, CDR2 FYNNEI. This CDR3 has 13 residues. The CDR3, as DNA: TGTGCCAGCAGCCCGACAGGGTTCAATGAGCAGTTCTTC. It translates to CASSPTGFNEQFF.

This clonotype came up many times. The CDR3 DNA is TGTGCCAGCAGCCCCAGCTCCTACGAGCAGTACTTC. Translation: CASSPSSYEQYF. The chain uses TRBV18 and TRBJ2-7; D is unclear. Trimming removed 8 bases at V and 0 bases at J, with 8 bases between. CDR1 and CDR2 (germline): KGHSH, LQKENI. CDR3 length equals 12 residues. The whole variable domain, remainder taken from reference TRBV18 and TRBJ2-7, is NAGVMQNPRHLVRRRGQEARLRCSPMKGHSHVYWYRQLPEEGLKFMVYLQKENIIDESGMPKERFSAEFPKEGPSILRIQQVVRGDSAAYFCASSPSSYEQYFGPGTRLTVT.

This clonotype showed up just once. The chain joins TRBV20-1 to TRBJ2-5; 14 positions agree with TRBD2. The CDR3 totals 17 residues. Germline CDR1 is DFQATT and CDR2 is SNEGSKA (reference sequence). J gave up 4 bases and V 8 bases, and 15 bases lay outside the gene matches. The DNA of the CDR3 is TGCAGTTCGGGGGGTGGGACTAGCGGGGGTCCGTCAGAGACCCAGTACTTC. It translates to CSSGGGTSGGPSETQYF.

This clonotype was detected a few times. J is TRBJ2-1 and V is TRBV6-1; TRBD1 agrees at 8 bases. Trimming took 1 base from V and 10 from J; bases not matched to a gene: 9. The CDR3 contains 15 residues. Per the germline V gene, CDR1 is MNHNS and CDR2 is SASEGT. The CDR3 DNA follows: TGTGCCAGCAGTGAAGTTGGGACAGGTCCCTACGAGCAGTTCTTC. Residues: CASSEVGTGPYEQFF.

The genes are TRBV7-6 and TRBJ1-5; unclear D gene. CDR3 length equals 13 residues. V was pared by 0 bases and J by 5 bases, with 5 bases between. Looked up from germline, CDR1 is SGHVS and CDR2 is FNYEAQ. The CDR3: CASSLAEYQPQHF. The CDR3 DNA reads as TGTGCCAGCAGCTTAGCGGAATATCAGCCCCAGCATTTT.